These T cell receptor beta chains were read from a single sample in a study of blood T cell repertoires in COVID-19. Only in-frame clones appear in the TCRdb table, and some are missing; sequencing was by immunoSEQ multiplex PCR. Among 230,000 or so clones, around 84% were seen once, and the ten largest hold approximately 20%. Sequencing was done on a sample of peripheral blood. Receptors originate from a man aged 30-40 years with active or convalescent COVID-19. Both conserved end residues are part of each CDR3. D genes are given only for firm matches. The size entry is marked missing in some rows and otherwise reads once, few, many or a size class.

>TRBJ2-7|NA|TRBD2|TRBV5-1
TGCGCCAGCAGCCCTCAGGGACTAGCGATCTACGAGCAGTACTTC
CASSPQGLAIYEQYF
>TRBJ2-7|NA|TRBD2|TRBV10-3
TGTGCCATCAGTCACACCGCAAGCGGGAGAATCGAGCAGTACTTC
CAISHTASGRIEQYF
>TRBJ2-5|NA|NA|TRBV24-1
TGTGCCACCAGTGATTTTCGGCAGGAAGAGACCCAGTACTTC
CATSDFRQEETQYF
>TRBJ1-6|NA|NA|TRBV10-3
TGTGCCATCAGTGTCTCTAGGGACTCTAATTCACCCCTCCACTTT
CAISVSRDSNSPLHF
>TRBJ2-1|once|NA|TRBV28
TGTGCCAGCAGTTTCGGCCTATTAGCACTCAATGAGCAGTTCTTC
CASSFGLLALNEQFF
>TRBJ1-2|NA|TRBD1|TRBV14
TGTGCCAGCAGCTCGACAGGGGGTGGCTATGGCTACACCTTC
CASSSTGGGYGYTF
>TRBJ1-1|once|NA|TRBV7-8
TGTGCCAGCAGCCTGGACTGGGCATTGGACACTGAAGCTTTCTTT
CASSLDWALDTEAFF
>TRBJ2-1|NA|TRBD2|TRBV28
TGTGCCAGCAGTCCAGCGGGGGGGCTTTCGCGGAGGCAGCAGTTCTTC
CASSPAGGLSRRQQFF
>TRBJ2-7|NA|NA|TRBV28
TGTGCCAGCAGCCAGGTCCCTCTTGAGGAGCAGTACTTC
CASSQVPLEEQYF
>TRBJ2-7|once|TRBD2|TRBV7-9
TGTGCCAGCAGCAACGGAAAATACGGGGGGTCGACCTACGAGCAGTACTTC
CASSNGKYGGSTYEQYF
>TRBJ1-1|NA|NA|TRBV7-9
TGTGCCAGCAGCTTGGGCGGGGGGTATGAAGCTTTCTTT
CASSLGGGYEAFF
>TRBJ1-1|NA|NA|TRBV6-5
TGTGCCAGCAGTTACGGCTCGACTGTGAACACTGAAGCTTTCTTT
CASSYGSTVNTEAFF
>TRBJ2-3|NA|TRBD2|TRBV5-1
TGCGCCAGCAGCTTCGCCGCCGGGACTACTAAGGTGGATACGCAGTATTTT
CASSFAAGTTKVDTQYF
>TRBJ2-1|NA|TRBD2|TRBV6-2/TRBV6-3
TGTGCCAGCAGTTACGGACTAGACGGCTACAATGAGCAGTTCTTC
CASSYGLDGYNEQFF
>TRBJ1-4|NA|NA|TRBV28
TGTGCCAGCACCCTTGGGAGGGGAATTAATGAAAAACTGTTTTTT
CASTLGRGINEKLFF
>TRBJ1-1|NA|NA|TRBV6-2/TRBV6-3
TGTGCCAGCAGTTACACAACAACTGAAGCTTTCTTT
CASSYTTTEAFF
>TRBJ2-2|NA|NA|TRBV5-5
TGTGCCAGCAGCCATACACGTAACACCGGGGAGCTGTTTTTT
CASSHTRNTGELFF
>TRBJ1-1|NA|NA|TRBV29-1
TGCAGCGTAGCCGGGACTACGGGCACTGAAGCTTTCTTT
CSVAGTTGTEAFF
>TRBJ2-1|NA|TRBD1|TRBV18
TGTGCCAGCTCACCCACAGGGGCCCTGGACTACAATGAGCAGTTCTTC
CASSPTGALDYNEQFF
>TRBJ1-2|NA|NA|TRBV7-9
TGTGCCAGCAGCGGAGGGATTAACTATGGCTACACCTTC
CASSGGINYGYTF
>TRBJ2-1|NA|TRBD2|TRBV9
TGTGCCAGCAGCGCCCAACTAGCGGGAGGAAACGGTGAGCAGTTCTTC
CASSAQLAGGNGEQFF
>TRBJ2-5|once|NA|TRBV10-2
TGCGCCAGCAGCCGGGGCCAAGAGACCCAGTACTTC
CASSRGQETQYF
>TRBJ1-1|once|TRBD1|TRBV2
TGTGCCAGCAGATACACAGGGGGGTCTACGAACACTGAAGCTTTCTTT
CASRYTGGSTNTEAFF
>TRBJ1-2|NA|NA|TRBV14
TGTGCCAGCAGCCATCTGGAGGAAGGGGGTTATGGCTACACCTTC
CASSHLEEGGYGYTF
>TRBJ1-4|NA|NA|TRBV7-9
TGTGCCAGCAGCCGGGGAGGTGAAAAACTGTTTTTT
CASSRGGEKLFF
>TRBJ2-6|NA|NA|TRBV7-8
TGTGCCAGCAGCTTAGCAGGAGGGGTCAACTCTGGGGCCAACGTCCTGACTTTC
CASSLAGGVNSGANVLTF
>TRBJ2-1|NA|TRBD2|TRBV19
TGTGCCAGTAGTATACCTAGCGGGAACTACAATGAGCAGTTCTTC
CASSIPSGNYNEQFF
>TRBJ2-7|NA|TRBD2|TRBV5-1
TGCGCCAGCAGCCTGGGACTAGCGGGGACCTCCTACGAGCAGTACTTC
CASSLGLAGTSYEQYF
>TRBJ2-2|once|NA|TRBV27
TGTGCCAGTACACCAGCGCTCTCCGGGGAGCTGTTTTTT
CASTPALSGELFF
>TRBJ2-3|few|NA|TRBV11-2
TGTGCCAGCAGCCCGGGGGCAGATACGCAGTATTTT
CASSPGADTQYF
>TRBJ2-2|NA|NA|TRBV6-5
TGTGCCAGCAGTTTCCAGGGGGAGGTGAACACCGGGGAGCTGTTTTTT
CASSFQGEVNTGELFF
>TRBJ1-1|NA|TRBD1|TRBV9
TGTGCCAGCAGCGCTCAGACAGGGAGGAGCACTGAAGCTTTCTTT
CASSAQTGRSTEAFF
>TRBJ2-1|NA|TRBD2|TRBV7-8
TGTGCCAGCAGCTCCCTAGCGGGGCAATCCTACAATGAGCAGTTCTTC
CASSSLAGQSYNEQFF
>TRBJ1-2|NA|TRBD1|TRBV15
TGTGCCACCAGCGGCCCGGGACAGAGGCACTATGGCTACACCTTC
CATSGPGQRHYGYTF
>TRBJ1-1|NA|NA|TRBV7-2
TGTGCCAGCAGCTTAGCCGGTAGTTTTAACACTGAAGCTTTCTTT
CASSLAGSFNTEAFF
>TRBJ1-3|NA|TRBD1|TRBV18
TGTGCCAGCTCCCGCGACAGGGTCTCTGGAAACACCATATATTTT
CASSRDRVSGNTIYF
>TRBJ2-7|NA|TRBD1|TRBV13
TGTGCCAGCATCCAACGACAGGGTGGGGGCCGGCAGTACTTC
CASIQRQGGGRQYF
>TRBJ2-1|NA|TRBD2|TRBV3-1/TRBV3-2
TGTGCCAGCAGCCCAAGCGGGGGGCTGACTAATGAGCAGTTCTTC
CASSPSGGLTNEQFF
>TRBJ2-3|NA|TRBD1|TRBV29-1
TGCAGCGTTGGTGAGGGGGCAGGGGATACGCAGTATTTT
CSVGEGAGDTQYF
>TRBJ1-6|NA|TRBD1|TRBV5-8
TGTGCCAGCAGCCCGGGACAGGGGGCACCCCTCCACTTT
CASSPGQGAPLHF
>TRBJ2-2|NA|NA|TRBV6-5
TGTGCCAGCAGTAGGCGGCCCGGGGAGCTGTTTTTT
CASSRRPGELFF
>TRBJ2-3|NA|NA|TRBV7-8
TGTTCCAGCAGCCCGACTGCGGCAGATACGCAGTATTTT
CSSSPTAADTQYF
>TRBJ1-1|NA|TRBD1|TRBV11-2
TGTGCCAGCAGCTTGGGGGACAGCTGGAACACTGAAGCTTTCTTT
CASSLGDSWNTEAFF
>TRBJ2-7|NA|TRBD1|TRBV2
TGTGCCAGCAGTGACCTCGGGACAGTCACTTATTTGAGGGTGCAGTACTTC
CASSDLGTVTYLRVQYF
>TRBJ1-4|NA|TRBD1|TRBV28
TGTGCCAGCAGTTTAGGGTGGGGAAAAGGACAGGGACGTGAAAAACTGTTTTTT
CASSLGWGKGQGREKLFF
>TRBJ1-4|NA|TRBD1|TRBV14
TGTGCCAGCAGCCTTGGACAGGGGGTAAATAATGAAAAACTGTTTTTT
CASSLGQGVNNEKLFF
>TRBJ2-1|NA|NA|TRBV28
TGTGCCAGCAGTTTACGGGGGAAATCCTACAATGAGCAGTTCTTC
CASSLRGKSYNEQFF
>TRBJ1-2|NA|TRBD1|TRBV7-2
TGTGCCAGCAGCGGCGGGGACAGGGGGAGGTATGGCTACACCTTC
CASSGGDRGRYGYTF
>TRBJ2-4|NA|NA|TRBV11-2
TGTGCCAGCAGCCTGGAAGCGGGTTTGGCCAAAAACATTCAGTACTTC
CASSLEAGLAKNIQYF
>TRBJ1-1|NA|NA|TRBV27
TGTGCCAGCAGACAGGGAGATAAGAACACTGAAGCTTTCTTT
CASRQGDKNTEAFF
>TRBJ2-3|NA|TRBD1|TRBV4-2
TGTGCCAGCAGCCACCCACAGACCTGGACAGGGGCAGGGGCAGATACGCAGTATTTT
CASSHPQTWTGAGADTQYF
>TRBJ2-3|once|TRBD2|TRBV20-1
TGCAGTGCTAGTAGGGGTCTAGCGGGTGGGGATACGCAGTATTTT
CSASRGLAGGDTQYF
>TRBJ2-1|NA|TRBD2|TRBV6-5
TGTGCCAGCAGTTACATCGGAGCGGGAGGGCCCAATGAGCAGTTCTTC
CASSYIGAGGPNEQFF
>TRBJ1-2|NA|TRBD1|TRBV5-4
TGTGCCAGCAGCATCACGGGACAGGGTTATGGCTACACCTTC
CASSITGQGYGYTF
>TRBJ1-1|NA|NA|TRBV28
TGTGCCACGTACAGGGCTGTGAACACTGAAGCTTTCTTT
CATYRAVNTEAFF
>TRBJ1-3|NA|NA|TRBV28
TGTGCCAGCAGTCCTTCTGGGACCCCGGGGGAAAACACCATATATTTT
CASSPSGTPGENTIYF
>TRBJ2-6|NA|NA|TRBV11-3
TGTGCCAGCAGCCCTAGTGGGTTGAGCTCTGGGGCCAACGTCCTGACTTTC
CASSPSGLSSGANVLTF
>TRBJ2-1|NA|NA|TRBV20-1
TGCAGTTGGGGGGGCCGCAATGAGCAGTTCTTC
CSWGGRNEQFF
>TRBJ2-5|NA|TRBD2|TRBV3-1/TRBV3-2
TGTGCCAGCAGGTTATCTAGCGGGGGAGAGACCCAGTACTTC
CASRLSSGGETQYF
>TRBJ2-7|NA|NA|TRBV4-1
TGCGCCAGCAGCCAGCCCCCCGGGGGTTCTAGCATCGAGCAGTACTTC
CASSQPPGGSSIEQYF